Listed below are T cell receptor beta chains from one sample, sequenced in a study of cytomegalovirus exposure and HLA in healthy donors. Sequenced by immunoSEQ multiplex PCR; TCRdb stores in-frame clones only, minus some. Of around 190,000 clones listed, 85% are singletons. What was sequenced was PBMCs. The receptors stem from a man aged 18-30 years in good health and CMV-seropositive. The CDR3 runs from the conserved cysteine through the conserved F or W. D genes are given only for firm matches. Some rows mark clone size as missing; the rest say once, few, many or name a class of expanded clone.

>TRBJ1-5|-|many|TRBV27
CASSSSPYQPQHF
>TRBJ2-5|TRBD2|-|TRBV6-5
CASSSSGGRETQYF
>TRBJ2-7|-|-|TRBV5-1
CASSLEGRGRFGGEQYF
>TRBJ1-2|-|-|TRBV7-3
CASSLTGQDNYGYTF
>TRBJ2-3|TRBD2|-|TRBV30
CAWTSASGRADTQYF
>TRBJ2-5|-|once|TRBV6-1
CASSGAATEETQYF
>TRBJ2-4|TRBD1|-|TRBV5-4
CASSIPDRGAKNIQYF
>TRBJ1-3|-|-|TRBV2
CASSGQGNAIYF
>TRBJ1-1|-|-|TRBV27
CASSSTPITGTEAFF
>TRBJ1-2|TRBD1|-|TRBV6-1
CASSEGPGQAGYGYTF
>TRBJ1-1|TRBD1|-|TRBV2
CASRGTVRAEAFF
>TRBJ1-6|TRBD1|-|TRBV14
CASSQGWDRASYNSPLHF
>TRBJ1-6|-|-|TRBV25-1
CASRPQQGKDSPLHF
>TRBJ1-2|TRBD1|-|TRBV27
CASSSVDRGYGYTF
>TRBJ1-1|-|few|TRBV2
CASRFTPTGPNTEAFF
>TRBJ2-2|-|-|TRBV6-6
CASSLRFANTGELFF
>TRBJ1-2|TRBD1|-|TRBV5-8
CASSLDRPIYGYTF
>TRBJ2-7|TRBD1|-|TRBV28
CASSDRDRVLYEQYF
>TRBJ1-1|TRBD1|-|TRBV7-9
CASSGPGQGLINTEAFF
>TRBJ2-7|TRBD2|-|TRBV5-4
CASSSSGRGPYEQYF
>TRBJ2-7|-|-|TRBV29-1
CSVEDGTSPYEQYF
>TRBJ2-2|TRBD1|-|TRBV11-1
CASSFQTGGTGELFF
>TRBJ1-5|-|-|TRBV9
CASSVEGASNQPQHF
>TRBJ1-2|-|-|TRBV10-3
CAISESNRVEYGYTF
>TRBJ1-1|-|-|TRBV30
CAWSGGGNTEAFF
>TRBJ2-7|-|-|TRBV5-1
CASSLGSGEQYF
>TRBJ1-2|-|-|TRBV27
CASSSGLANYGYTF
>TRBJ2-1|TRBD2|-|TRBV30
CAWSAPGLAGVHYNEQFF
>TRBJ2-7|-|-|TRBV11-2
CASSLQGTVGYEQYF
>TRBJ1-1|-|-|TRBV12-5
CASGLVLGRDLNTEAFF
>TRBJ2-7|-|-|TRBV5-1
CASKGGDGYEQYF
>TRBJ2-2|-|-|TRBV6-5
CASSLAEVNTGELFF
>TRBJ1-5|-|-|TRBV30
CAWSVRGQPQHF
>TRBJ2-1|TRBD1|once|TRBV7-3
CASSFKGQGHNEQFF
>TRBJ1-3|-|few|TRBV30
CAWRRDTIYF
>TRBJ2-7|TRBD2|-|TRBV7-8
CASSLVGLAGGRYEQYF
>TRBJ1-2|TRBD1|-|TRBV18
CASSPPAGTGDFNYGYTF
>TRBJ2-3|-|-|TRBV7-9
CATTDGGRDTQYF
>TRBJ1-5|TRBD1|-|TRBV5-4
CASSLGERRGRVMMPQHF
>TRBJ2-1|TRBD1|-|TRBV27
CASSLQGAYNEQFF
>TRBJ1-2|-|few|TRBV19
CASSYPGWGYTF
>TRBJ2-1|TRBD1|-|TRBV7-9
CASSHGGQGAYNEQFF
>TRBJ2-1|TRBD2|once|TRBV7-2
CASNLGLAGGREQFF
>TRBJ1-1|-|-|TRBV7-9
CASSPGGEAFF
>TRBJ1-2|TRBD1|-|TRBV27
CASSTRDRVSDGYTF
>TRBJ1-1|-|once|TRBV2
CASSGPGNMAFF
>TRBJ2-6|-|-|TRBV5-1
CASSLRGDIAYSGANVLTF
>TRBJ2-6|-|-|TRBV28
CASRRSSSGANVLTF
>TRBJ1-1|-|-|TRBV4-1
CASSPLSGAANTEAFF
>TRBJ2-7|TRBD1|-|TRBV7-9
CASSSGQGAIHEQYF
>TRBJ1-3|-|-|TRBV9
CARPIRAGQQGNTIYF
>TRBJ2-7|-|once|TRBV6-1
CASSELWSSYEQYF